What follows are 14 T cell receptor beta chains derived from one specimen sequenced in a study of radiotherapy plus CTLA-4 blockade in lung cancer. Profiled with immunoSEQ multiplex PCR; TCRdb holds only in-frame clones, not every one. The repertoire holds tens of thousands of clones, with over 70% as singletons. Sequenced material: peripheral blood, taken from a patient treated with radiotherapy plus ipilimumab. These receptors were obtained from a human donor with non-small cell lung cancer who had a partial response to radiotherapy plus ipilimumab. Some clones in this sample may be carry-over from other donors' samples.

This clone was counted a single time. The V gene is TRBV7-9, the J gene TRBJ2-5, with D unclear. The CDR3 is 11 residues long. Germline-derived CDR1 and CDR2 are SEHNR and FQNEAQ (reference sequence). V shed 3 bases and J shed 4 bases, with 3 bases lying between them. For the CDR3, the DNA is TGTGCCAGCAGCTTCGGAGAGACCCAGTACTTC. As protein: CASSFGETQYF.

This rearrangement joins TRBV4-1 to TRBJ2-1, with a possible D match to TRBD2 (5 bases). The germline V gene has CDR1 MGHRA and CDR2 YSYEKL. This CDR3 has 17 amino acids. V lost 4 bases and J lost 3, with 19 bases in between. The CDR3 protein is CASSRSTTPRDYNEQFF. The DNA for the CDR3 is TGCGCCAGCAGCCGGTCCACCACACCCCGGGACTACAATGAGCAGTTCTTC.

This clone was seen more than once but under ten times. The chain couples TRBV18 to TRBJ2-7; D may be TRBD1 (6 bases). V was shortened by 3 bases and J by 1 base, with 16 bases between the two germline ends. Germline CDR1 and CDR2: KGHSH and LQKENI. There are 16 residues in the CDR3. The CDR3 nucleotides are TGTGCCAGCTCACCTGGTCAGGGGCTTGGATCCTACGAGCAGTACTTC. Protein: CASSPGQGLGSYEQYF. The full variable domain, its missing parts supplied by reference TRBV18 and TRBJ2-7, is NAGVMQNPRHLVRRRGQEARLRCSPMKGHSHVYWYRQLPEEGLKFMVYLQKENIIDESGMPKERFSAEFPKEGPSILRIQQVVRGDSAAYFCASSPGQGLGSYEQYFGPGTRLTVT.

The CDR3 region is CASSFWTGASGANVLTF. CDR3 DNA sequence: TGTGCCAGCAGTTTTTGGACAGGGGCCTCTGGGGCCAACGTCCTGACTTTC. The J gene is TRBJ2-6, the V gene TRBV27; TRBD1 agrees at 9 bases. The CDR3 has 17 residues. The germline V gene has CDR1 MNHEY and CDR2 SMNVEV (reference sequence). Germline trimming cut 3 bases from V and 0 bases from J; bases unmatched to any gene: 3.

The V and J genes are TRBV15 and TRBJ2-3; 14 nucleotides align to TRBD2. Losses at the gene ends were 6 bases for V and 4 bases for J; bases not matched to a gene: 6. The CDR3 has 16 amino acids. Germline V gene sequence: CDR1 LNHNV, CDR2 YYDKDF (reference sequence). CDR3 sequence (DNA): TGTGCCACCAGTCCTGGGACTAGCGGGAGTTCAGATACGCAGTATTTT. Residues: CATSPGTSGSSDTQYF.

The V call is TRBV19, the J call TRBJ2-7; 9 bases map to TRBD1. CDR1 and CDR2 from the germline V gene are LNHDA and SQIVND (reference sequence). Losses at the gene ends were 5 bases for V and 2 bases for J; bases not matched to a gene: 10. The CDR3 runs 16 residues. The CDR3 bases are TGTGCCAGTAGTCCCCCCCACAGGGGGCCCGCCTACGAGCAGTACTTC. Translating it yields CASSPPHRGPAYEQYF. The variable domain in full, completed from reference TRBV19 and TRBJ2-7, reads DGGITQSPKYLFRKEGQNVTLSCEQNLNHDAMYWYRQDPGQGLRLIYYSQIVNDFQKGDIAEGYSVSREKKESFPLTVTSAQKNPTAFYLCASSPPHRGPAYEQYFGPGTRLTVT.

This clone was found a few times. The CDR3 reads CASSNRLAVTEAFF. The CDR3 DNA follows: TGTGCCAGCAGCAATAGACTAGCGGTCACTGAAGCTTTCTTT. V usage is TRBV7-9 and J usage is TRBJ1-1; D is uncertain. V lost 5 bases to trimming and J lost 4 bases, with 14 bases between them. The CDR3 totals 14 residues. Germline CDR1 and CDR2: SEHNR and FQNEAQ (reference sequence).

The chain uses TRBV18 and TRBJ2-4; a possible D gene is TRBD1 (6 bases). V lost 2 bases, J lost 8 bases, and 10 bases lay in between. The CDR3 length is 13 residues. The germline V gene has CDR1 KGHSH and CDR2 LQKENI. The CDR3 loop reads CASSPGQSDIQYF. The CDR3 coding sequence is TGTGCCAGCTCACCAGGACAGTCTGACATTCAGTACTTC.

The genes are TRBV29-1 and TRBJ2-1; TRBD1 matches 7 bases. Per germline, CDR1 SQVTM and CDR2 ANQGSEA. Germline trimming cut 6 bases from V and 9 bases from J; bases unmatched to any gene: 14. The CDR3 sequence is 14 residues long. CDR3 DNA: TGCAGCGTCGACCACAGGGGCCCTGGTGGTGAGCAGTTCTTC. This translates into CSVDHRGPGGEQFF.

The CDR3 loop is CATSREGSGADTQYF. In nucleotides, the CDR3 is TGTGCCACCAGCAGAGAGGGTAGCGGGGCAGATACGCAGTATTTT. The chain has TRBV15 and TRBJ2-3; 8 bases are shared with TRBD2. The CDR3 has 15 residues. V shed 0 bases, J shed 4 bases, and the junction held 3 bases outside the gene matches. Germline V gene sequence: CDR1 LNHNV, CDR2 YYDKDF (reference sequence).

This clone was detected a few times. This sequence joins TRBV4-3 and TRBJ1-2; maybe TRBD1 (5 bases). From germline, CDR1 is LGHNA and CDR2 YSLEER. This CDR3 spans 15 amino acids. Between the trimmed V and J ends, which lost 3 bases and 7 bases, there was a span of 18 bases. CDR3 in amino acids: CASSQGGTNPPGYTF. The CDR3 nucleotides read TGCGCCAGCAGCCAGGGGGGGACGAATCCGCCTGGCTACACCTTC.

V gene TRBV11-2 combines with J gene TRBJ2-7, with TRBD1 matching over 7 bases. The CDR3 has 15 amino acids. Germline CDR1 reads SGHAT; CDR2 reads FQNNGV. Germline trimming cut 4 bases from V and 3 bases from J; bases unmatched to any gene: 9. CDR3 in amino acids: CASSSSTQGNYEQYF. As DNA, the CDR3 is TGTGCCAGCAGCTCTTCAACACAGGGGAACTACGAGCAGTACTTC.

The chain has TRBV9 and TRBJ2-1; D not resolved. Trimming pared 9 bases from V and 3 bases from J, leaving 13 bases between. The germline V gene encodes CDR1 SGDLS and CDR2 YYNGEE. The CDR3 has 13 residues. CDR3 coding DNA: TGTGCCATTCTTAAAGGAGTCTACAATGAGCAGTTCTTC. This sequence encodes CAILKGVYNEQFF.

This CDR3 is CASSALTGGYEQYF. The CDR3 nucleotides are TGTGCCAGCAGTGCCTTGACAGGGGGCTACGAGCAGTACTTC. V gene TRBV6-1 combines with J gene TRBJ2-7, with 9 bases lining up with TRBD1. Trimming cost V 4 bases and J 3 bases; bases outside gene matches: 4. This CDR3 is 14 amino acids long. Germline CDR1 and CDR2: MNHNS and SASEGT.